The clone carrying this T cell receptor (beta chain) was recorded many times. The data stem from a study of low-dose radiotherapy and immunotherapy resistance in tumors. Study information: With fractions of 0.5 Gy given every 2 weeks, Cohort 1 accumulated a total of 6.5 Gy. Patients were treated with intravenous nivolumab at 240 mg every two weeks and were also dosed with ipilimumab at 1 mg/kg every six weeks. Per fraction, Cohort 2 was given 1 Gy every two weeks, accumulating a total of 13 Gy over 26 weeks.

Specified time point: after trial treatment. Treatment given: LDRT plus nivolumab, ipilimumab, low-dose cyclophosphamide and aspirin (RACIN trial). First-strand cDNA relied on TRAV- and TRBV-specific primers spanning alpha and beta chains. A roughly 20-cycle PCR with a constant-region primer and V-primer adapter amplified TCRs. TCRdb reprocessed the reads with MiXCR, giving one entry per CDR3 protein. The sample consists of about 58,000 distinct CDR3 sequences, 20% to 25% of them appearing once. Germline V gene sequence: CDR1 DFQATT, CDR2 SNEGSKA (reference sequence). Trimming removed 3 bases from V and 6 bases from J; junction bases left unmatched: 4. The length of the CDR3 is 13 residues.

The source of this sequence is a male donor with prostate cancer. The rearrangement uses TRBV20-1 and TRBJ1-4; 7 nucleotides line up with TRBD1. The starting material was PBMCs, obtained after low-dose radiotherapy plus immunotherapy. CDR3 DNA sequence: TGCAGTGCTAGGGGGCAGGGGGATGAAAAACTGTTTTTT. It encodes CSARGQGDEKLFF.